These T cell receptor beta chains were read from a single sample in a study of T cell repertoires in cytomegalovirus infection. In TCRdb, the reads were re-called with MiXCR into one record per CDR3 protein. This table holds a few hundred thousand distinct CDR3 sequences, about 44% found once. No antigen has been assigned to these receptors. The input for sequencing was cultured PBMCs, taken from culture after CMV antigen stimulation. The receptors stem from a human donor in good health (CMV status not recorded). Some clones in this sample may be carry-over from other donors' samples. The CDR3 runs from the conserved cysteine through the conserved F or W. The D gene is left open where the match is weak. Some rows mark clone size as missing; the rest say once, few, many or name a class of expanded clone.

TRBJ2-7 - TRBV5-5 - TGTGCCAGCAGCTCTACAGGGTCAGAAGGCTACGAGCAGTACTTC CASSSTGSEGYEQYF
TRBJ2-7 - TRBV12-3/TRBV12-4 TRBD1 TGTGCCAGCAGTGGGGACAGGGGAGGGAACGAGCAGTACTTC CASSGDRGGNEQYF
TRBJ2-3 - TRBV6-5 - TGTGCCAGCACTCCGCCGTCAAGCACAGATACGCAGTATTTT CASTPPSSTDTQYF
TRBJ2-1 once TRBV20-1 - TGCAGTGCTAGGGGGCATCTAGCGCCAGAGGCGTTCTTC CSARGHLAPEAFF
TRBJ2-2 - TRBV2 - TGTGCCAGCAGTGAGTGGAACACCGGGGAGCTGTTTTTT CASSEWNTGELFF
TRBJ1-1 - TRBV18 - TGTGCCAGCTCACCCGAGGGAAAGACTGAAGCTTTCTTT CASSPEGKTEAFF
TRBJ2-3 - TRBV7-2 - TGTGCCAGCACCGTGGGACTGGTAGATACGCAGTATTTT CASTVGLVDTQYF
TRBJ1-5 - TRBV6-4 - TGTGCCAGCAGTCAGGCCGAAAATCAGCCCCAGCATTTT CASSQAENQPQHF
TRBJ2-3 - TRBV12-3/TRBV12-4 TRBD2 TGTGCCAGCAGTTTAGCGAGTCGACTAGCGCCAGATACGCAGTATTTT CASSLASRLAPDTQYF
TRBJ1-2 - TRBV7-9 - TGTGCCAGCAGCTTAGCCTTGACCGGGGGGCTTGCTGGCTACACCTTC CASSLALTGGLAGYTF
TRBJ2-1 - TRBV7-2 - TGTGCCAGCAGCGCTACCAGCGGATACTACAATGAGCAGTTCTTC CASSATSGYYNEQFF
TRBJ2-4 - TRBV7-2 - TGTGCCAGCGGTATGGGGCTAGCCAAAAACATTCAGTACTTC CASGMGLAKNIQYF
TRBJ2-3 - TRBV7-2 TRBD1 TGTGCCAGCAGCTCCAGACAGGGCAGGACAGATACGCAGTATTTT CASSSRQGRTDTQYF
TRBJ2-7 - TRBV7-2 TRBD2 TGTGCCAGCAGCTTGATCGGGGGGGGTGGGGAGCAGTACTTC CASSLIGGGGEQYF
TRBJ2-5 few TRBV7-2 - TGTGCCAGCAGCTTACTAGGCGCCCAAGAGACCCAGTACTTC CASSLLGAQETQYF
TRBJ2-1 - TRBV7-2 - TGTGCCAGCAGCCCAACAGGGTCTTTGGGCAATGAGCAGTTCTTC CASSPTGSLGNEQFF
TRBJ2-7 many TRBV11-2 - TGTGCCAGCAGCTTAGTAGGGACCTACGAGCAGTACTTC CASSLVGTYEQYF
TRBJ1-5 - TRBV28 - TGTGCCAGCAGTGTGGGTACGGGGCATCAGCCCCAGCATTTT CASSVGTGHQPQHF
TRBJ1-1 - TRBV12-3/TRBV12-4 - TGTGCCAGCAGTGCTCATTATAGGAACACTGAAGCTTTCTTT CASSAHYRNTEAFF
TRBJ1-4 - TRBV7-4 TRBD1 TGTGCCAGCAGTTGGACAGGCGGCAATGAAAAACTGTTTTTT CASSWTGGNEKLFF
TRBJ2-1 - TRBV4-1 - TGCGCCAGCAGCCAACAGCGGAGCTCCTACAATGAGCAGTTCTTC CASSQQRSSYNEQFF
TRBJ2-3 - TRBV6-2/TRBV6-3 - TGTGCCAGCAGTTCCCTGGGTCGAAGCACAGATACGCAGTATTTT CASSSLGRSTDTQYF
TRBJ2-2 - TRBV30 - TGTGCCTGGAGTAATCAACCGAACCCTGGGACCGGGGAGCTGTTTTTT CAWSNQPNPGTGELFF
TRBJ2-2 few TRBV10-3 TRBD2 TGTGCCTACCGCGCGGGAGGGTCCGGGGAGCTGTTTTTT CAYRAGGSGELFF
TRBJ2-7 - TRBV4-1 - TGCGCCAGCAGCCAATACCGGGACACTGGCGGGCAGTACTTC CASSQYRDTGGQYF
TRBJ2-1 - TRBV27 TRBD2 TGTGCCAGCAGCCTAAAGAAGACTAGCCGTTACAATGAGCAGTTCTTC CASSLKKTSRYNEQFF
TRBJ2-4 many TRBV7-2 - TGTGCCAGCAGCTACGCGGGCAAAAACATTCAGTACTTC CASSYAGKNIQYF
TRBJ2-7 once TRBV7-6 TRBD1 TGTGCCAGCAGCTTCACCGGGACAGGTCGGTACGAGCAGTACTTC CASSFTGTGRYEQYF
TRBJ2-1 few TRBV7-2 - TGTGCCAGCAGCTTAGGTTCTAGCATCTACAATGAGCAGTTCTTC CASSLGSSIYNEQFF
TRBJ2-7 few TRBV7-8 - TGTGCCAGCAGCTTAGCACGGGACAAGCCGGGTTCGGCCTACGAGCAGTACTTC CASSLARDKPGSAYEQYF
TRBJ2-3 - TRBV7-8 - TGTGCCAGCAGTTCCCAGAGGGTGGGGCGGACAGATACGCAGTATTTT CASSSQRVGRTDTQYF
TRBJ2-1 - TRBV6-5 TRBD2 TGTGCCAGCAGTTTCCAGCGGGGGGCCTGGGATGAGCAGTTCTTC CASSFQRGAWDEQFF
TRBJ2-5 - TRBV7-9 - TGTGCCAGCAGCTTTGGGGAGCTCCAGTACTTC CASSFGELQYF